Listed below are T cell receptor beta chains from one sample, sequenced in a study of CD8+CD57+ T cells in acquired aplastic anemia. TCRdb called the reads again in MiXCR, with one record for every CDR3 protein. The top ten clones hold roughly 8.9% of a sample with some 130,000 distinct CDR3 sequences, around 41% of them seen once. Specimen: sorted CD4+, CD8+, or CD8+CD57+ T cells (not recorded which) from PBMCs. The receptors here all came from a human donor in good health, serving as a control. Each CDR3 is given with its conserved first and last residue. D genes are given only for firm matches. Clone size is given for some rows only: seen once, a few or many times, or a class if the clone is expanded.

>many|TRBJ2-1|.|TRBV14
TGTGCCAGCAGCCAGTCGGACTACTACAATGAGCAGTTCTTC
CASSQSDYYNEQFF
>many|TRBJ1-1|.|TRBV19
TGTGCCAGTAGTATCAGACAGAACACTGAAGCTTTCTTT
CASSIRQNTEAFF
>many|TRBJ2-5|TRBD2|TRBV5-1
TGCGCCAGCAACCGACGGGGGGGACTAGCGCAAGATACCCAGTACTTC
CASNRRGGLAQDTQYF
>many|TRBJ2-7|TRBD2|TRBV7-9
TGTGCCAGCAGACTCGGGGGCGGGAGGGCCATGCTTCTGTACTTC
CASRLGGGRAMLLYF
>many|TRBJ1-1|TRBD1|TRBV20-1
TGCAGTGCTACAACTGCAGGGGGCAAGAACACTGAAGCTTTCTTT
CSATTAGGKNTEAFF
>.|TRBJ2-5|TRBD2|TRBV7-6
TGTGCCAGCAGCCCGCGACTTACTAGCGGCGAAGAGACCCAGTACTTC
CASSPRLTSGEETQYF
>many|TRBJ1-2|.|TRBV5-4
TGTGCCAGCAGCTTGTTCGGTCTTGGGGTTGGTTGGTATGGCTACACCTTC
CASSLFGLGVGWYGYTF
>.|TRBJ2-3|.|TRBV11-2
TGTGCCAGCAGCTTAGACTATTCAGGGAGTTCGACAGATACGCAGTATTTT
CASSLDYSGSSTDTQYF
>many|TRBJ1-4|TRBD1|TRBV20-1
TGCAGTGCCGAGGATGGGACAGGGTTTGAAAAACTGTTTTTT
CSAEDGTGFEKLFF
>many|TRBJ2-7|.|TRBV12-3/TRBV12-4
TGTGCCAGCAGTTTCAGGGGTTACGAGCAGTACTTC
CASSFRGYEQYF
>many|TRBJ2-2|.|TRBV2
TGTGCCAGCAGTTTGGACCACACCGGGGAGCTGTTTTTT
CASSLDHTGELFF
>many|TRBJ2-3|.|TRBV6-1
TGTGCCAGCAGTGATCTCCCAGATACGCAGTATTTT
CASSDLPDTQYF
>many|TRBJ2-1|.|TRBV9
TGTGCCAGCAGCCTCGGGGACCCCTTCTCCTACAATGAGCAGTTCTTC
CASSLGDPFSYNEQFF
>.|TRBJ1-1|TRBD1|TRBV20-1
TGCAGTGCTAGGGAGGGGGCCGACACTGAAGCTTTCTTT
CSAREGADTEAFF
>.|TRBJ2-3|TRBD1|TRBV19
TGTGCCACCCATAACAGACAGGGGCTCACAGATACGCAGTATTTT
CATHNRQGLTDTQYF
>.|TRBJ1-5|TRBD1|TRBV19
TGTGCCAGCAAAATACAGGGGGCGTTTTATCAGCCCCAGCATTTT
CASKIQGAFYQPQHF
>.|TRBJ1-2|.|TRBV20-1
TGCAGTGCTACGAGGTACTATGGCTACACCTTC
CSATRYYGYTF
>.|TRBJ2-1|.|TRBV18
TGTGCCAGCTCACTTCAACGGAGTGTCAATGAGCAGCTCTTC
CASSLQRSVNEQLF
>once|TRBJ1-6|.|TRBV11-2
TGTAAACCAGGTATCGGTTCACCCCTCCACTTT
CKPGIGSPLHF
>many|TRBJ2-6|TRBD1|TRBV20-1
TGCAGTGCTTGGGGAACGGGACAGCGACCCTCTGGGGCCAACGTCCTGACTTTC
CSAWGTGQRPSGANVLTF
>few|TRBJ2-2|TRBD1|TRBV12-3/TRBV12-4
TGTGCCAGCAGTAAGGACAGGGGTGGCACCGGGGAGCTGCTTTTT
CASSKDRGGTGELLF
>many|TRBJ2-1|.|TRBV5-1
TGCGCCAGCAGCTTGGGACTAGTACATAAGAATGAGCAGTTCTTC
CASSLGLVHKNEQFF
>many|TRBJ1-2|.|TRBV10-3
TGTGCCATCAGTGAGTCGAGGGTAGATGGCTACACCTTC
CAISESRVDGYTF
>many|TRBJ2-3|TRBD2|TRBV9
TGTGCCAGCAGCGGGACTAGCGGGGGGGCACCCACAGATACGCAGTATTTT
CASSGTSGGAPTDTQYF
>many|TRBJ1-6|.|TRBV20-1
TGCAGTGCTACGACCCATAGGGAGGATTCACCCCTCCACTTT
CSATTHREDSPLHF
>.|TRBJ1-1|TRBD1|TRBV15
TGTGCCACCAGCAGAGAGGTACAGGGGGCGAGGACTGAAGCTTTCTTT
CATSREVQGARTEAFF
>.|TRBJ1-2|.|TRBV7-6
TGTGCCAGCAGCCACGAGGGGGGTGGCTATGGCTACACCTTC
CASSHEGGGYGYTF
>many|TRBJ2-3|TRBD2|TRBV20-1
TGCAGTTCCGGGACTAGCGTAATAGATACGCAGTATTTT
CSSGTSVIDTQYF
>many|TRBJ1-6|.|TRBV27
TGTGCCAGCAGTTTATCGATAGGGTATAATTCACCCCTCCACTTT
CASSLSIGYNSPLHF
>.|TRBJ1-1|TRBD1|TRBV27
TGTGCCAGCAGTGGGACAGGGGCTGAAGCTTTCTTT
CASSGTGAEAFF
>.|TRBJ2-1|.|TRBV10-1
TGCGCCAGCAGTGAGAGTGAAGGGGTATTCTACAATGAGCAGTTCTTC
CASSESEGVFYNEQFF
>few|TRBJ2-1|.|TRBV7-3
TGTGCCAGCAGCTTGGGAGCGGATGAGCAGTTCTTC
CASSLGADEQFF
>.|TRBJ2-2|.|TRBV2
TGTGCCAGCAGTGAACTGTTTTTT
CASSELFF
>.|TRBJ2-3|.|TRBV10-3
TGTGCCATCTCTTCCGCCGGGTCAGATACGCAGTATTTT
CAISSAGSDTQYF
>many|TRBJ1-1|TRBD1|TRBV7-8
TGTGCCAGCAGTCCCCGGGGGGGACAGACTGAAGCTTTCTTT
CASSPRGGQTEAFF
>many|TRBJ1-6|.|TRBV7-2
TGTGCCAGCAGCTTAAGGGAATATAATTCACCCCTCCACTTT
CASSLREYNSPLHF
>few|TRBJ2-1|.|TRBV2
TGTGCCAGCGATCGGGGCAGGGGCAATGAGCAGTTCTTC
CASDRGRGNEQFF
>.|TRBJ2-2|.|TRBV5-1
TGCGCCAGCAGCTTGGGGAGGCAGGGGTCGACCACCGGGGGGCTGTTTTTT
CASSLGRQGSTTGGLFF
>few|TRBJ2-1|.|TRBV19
TGTGCCAGTACCATGACGGGTCTTGGTGAGCAGTTCTTC
CASTMTGLGEQFF
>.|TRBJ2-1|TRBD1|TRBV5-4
TGTGCCAGCAGCTTGGCCGGGACAGGATCTTACAATGAGCAGTTCTTC
CASSLAGTGSYNEQFF
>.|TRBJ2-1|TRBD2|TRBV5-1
TGCGCCTGCAGCTTGGAAGCTAGCGGTGGGTACAATGAGCAGTTCTTC
CACSLEASGGYNEQFF
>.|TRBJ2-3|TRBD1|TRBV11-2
TGTGCCAGCAGCGTAGGCCCGGGACAGTTCACAGATACGCAGTATTTT
CASSVGPGQFTDTQYF
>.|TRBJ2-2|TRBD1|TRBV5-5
TGTGCCAGCAGTCGCCCGGGACAGATTAACACCGGGGAGCTGTTTTTT
CASSRPGQINTGELFF
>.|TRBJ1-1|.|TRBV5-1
TGCGCCAGCAGCTTGGAAGGGGTCGTCACTGAAGCTTTCTTT
CASSLEGVVTEAFF
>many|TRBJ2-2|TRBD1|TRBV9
TGTGCCAGCAGCGTCGGACAGGGGATAGCGATCGGGGAGCTGTTTTTT
CASSVGQGIAIGELFF
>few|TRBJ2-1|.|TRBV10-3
TGTGCCAGCAGTCCTTTGGGGGCGGGGGTTTCGTACAATGAGCAGTTCTTC
CASSPLGAGVSYNEQFF
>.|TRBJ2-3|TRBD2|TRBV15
TGTGCCACCAGCAGTTCGACCGGGACTAGCGGGACTGATACGCAGTATTTT
CATSSSTGTSGTDTQYF
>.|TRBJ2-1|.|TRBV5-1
TGCGCCAGCAGCTTGCCTCGACTAGACTACAATGAGCAGTTCTTC
CASSLPRLDYNEQFF
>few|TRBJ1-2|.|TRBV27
TGTGCCAGCGCCTCAACGGGTGGAAAGGGCTACACCTTC
CASASTGGKGYTF
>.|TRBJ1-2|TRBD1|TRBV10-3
TGTGCCATCAGTGAGGGGACAGGGGGCGCCGGTGGCTACACCTTC
CAISEGTGGAGGYTF
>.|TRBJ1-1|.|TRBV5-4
TGTGCCAGCAGCTTGGAACCGAGGGGGGCCGGTCGTGACACTGAAGCTTTCTTT
CASSLEPRGAGRDTEAFF
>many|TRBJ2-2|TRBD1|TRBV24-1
TGTGCCACCAGTGACCGACAGGGGGCCAACACCGGGGAGCTGTTTTTT
CATSDRQGANTGELFF
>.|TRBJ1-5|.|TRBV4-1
TGCGCCAGCGGCAGGAACTCTTATAGCAATCAGCCCCAGCATTTT
CASGRNSYSNQPQHF
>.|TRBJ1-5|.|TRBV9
TGTGCCAGCAGTGAGTCGGGGCGGACAACGCAGCATTTT
CASSESGRTTQHF